This T cell receptor (beta chain) appears in the sequencing data of a study of blood T cell repertoires in COVID-19. Per the study methods: Researchers report that nucleated cell counts were estimated from reference gene primer amplification. TCRdb's table, derived via immunoSEQ multiplex PCR, lists solely in-frame clones and lacks some. That table furnishes V, J and clone size, whereas the DNA furnished D and trimming. The sample carries under 200,000 clones, around 82% recorded once. Researchers sorted participants into cohorts using their self-reported clinical history. This clone was picked up one time. This CDR3 spans 14 amino acids. Unmatched junction bases numbered 7, after V lost 8 bases and J lost 5 bases. Germline CDR1 is SGHTA and CDR2 is FQGNSA.

The sample consisted of PBMCs or T cells enriched from blood (not recorded which). This sequence joins TRBV7-2 and TRBJ1-4, with TRBD1 identical over 8 bases. The receptor's source is a woman aged 55-70 years with acute COVID-19. CDR3 bases: TGTGCCAGCGCGACCGGACAGGGAAATGAAAAACTGTTTTTT. It yields the protein CASATGQGNEKLFF.